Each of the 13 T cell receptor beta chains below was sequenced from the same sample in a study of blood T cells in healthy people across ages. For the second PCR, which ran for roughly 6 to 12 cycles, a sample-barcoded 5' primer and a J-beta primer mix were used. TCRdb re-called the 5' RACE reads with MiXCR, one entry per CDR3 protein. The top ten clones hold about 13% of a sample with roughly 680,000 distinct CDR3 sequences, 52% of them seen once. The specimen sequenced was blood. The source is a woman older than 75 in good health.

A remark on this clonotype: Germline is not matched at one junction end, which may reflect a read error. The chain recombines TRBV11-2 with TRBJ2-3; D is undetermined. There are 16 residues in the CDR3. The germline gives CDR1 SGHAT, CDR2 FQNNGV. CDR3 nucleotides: TGTGCCAGCAGCTTAGGGGCATCGCACAGAACAGATGCGCAGTATTTT. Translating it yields CASSLGASHRTDAQYF.

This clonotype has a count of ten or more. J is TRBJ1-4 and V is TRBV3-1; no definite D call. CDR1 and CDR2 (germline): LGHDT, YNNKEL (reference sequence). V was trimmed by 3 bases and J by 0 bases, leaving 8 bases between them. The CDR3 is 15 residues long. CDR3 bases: TGTGCCAGCAGCCATCTAATCGCAACTAATGAAAAACTGTTTTTT. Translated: CASSHLIATNEKLFF.

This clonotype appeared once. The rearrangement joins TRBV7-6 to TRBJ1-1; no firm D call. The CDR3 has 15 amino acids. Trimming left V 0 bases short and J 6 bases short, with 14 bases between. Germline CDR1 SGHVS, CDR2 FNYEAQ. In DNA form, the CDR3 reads TGTGCCAGCAGCTTAGCGCCCGGTACAGTGGCTGAAGCTTTCTTT. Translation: CASSLAPGTVAEAFF.

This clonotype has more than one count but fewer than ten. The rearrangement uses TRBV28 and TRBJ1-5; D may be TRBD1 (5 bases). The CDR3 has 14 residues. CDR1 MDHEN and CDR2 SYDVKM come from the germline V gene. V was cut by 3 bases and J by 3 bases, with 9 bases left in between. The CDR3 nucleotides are TGTGCCAGCAGTTTGGTGGGGCCCAATCAGCCCCAGCATTTT. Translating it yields CASSLVGPNQPQHF.

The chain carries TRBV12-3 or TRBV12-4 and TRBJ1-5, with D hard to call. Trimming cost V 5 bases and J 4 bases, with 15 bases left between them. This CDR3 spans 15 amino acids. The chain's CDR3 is CASSEIRAINQPQHF. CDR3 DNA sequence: TGTGCCAGCAGTGAGATCCGGGCGATAAATCAGCCCCAGCATTTT.

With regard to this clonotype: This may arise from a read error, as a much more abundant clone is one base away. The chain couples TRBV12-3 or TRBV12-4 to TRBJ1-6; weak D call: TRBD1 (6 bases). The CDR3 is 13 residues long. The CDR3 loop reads CVSSQQGGAPLHF. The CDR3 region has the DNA TGTGTCAGCAGTCAACAGGGAGGGGCACCCCTCCACTTT.

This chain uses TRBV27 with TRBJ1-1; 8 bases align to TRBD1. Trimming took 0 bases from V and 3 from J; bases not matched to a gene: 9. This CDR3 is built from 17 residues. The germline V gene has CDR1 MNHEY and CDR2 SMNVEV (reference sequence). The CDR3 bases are TGTGCCAGCAGTTTATCACCCTTGGACAGGGTGGACACTGAAGCTTTCTTT. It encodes CASSLSPLDRVDTEAFF.

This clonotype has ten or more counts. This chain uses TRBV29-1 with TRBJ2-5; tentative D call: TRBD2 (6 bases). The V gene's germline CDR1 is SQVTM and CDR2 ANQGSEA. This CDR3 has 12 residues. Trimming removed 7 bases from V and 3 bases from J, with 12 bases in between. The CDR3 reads CSAGTVKETQYF. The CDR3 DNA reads TGCAGCGCCGGGACTGTCAAAGAGACCCAGTACTTC.

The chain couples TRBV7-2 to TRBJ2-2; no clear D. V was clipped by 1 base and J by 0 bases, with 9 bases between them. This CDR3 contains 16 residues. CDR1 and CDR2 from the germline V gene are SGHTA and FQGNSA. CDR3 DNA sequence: TGTACCAGCAGCTTAGGGCAGGCGACGAACACCGGGGAGCTGTTTTTT. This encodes CTSSLGQATNTGELFF.

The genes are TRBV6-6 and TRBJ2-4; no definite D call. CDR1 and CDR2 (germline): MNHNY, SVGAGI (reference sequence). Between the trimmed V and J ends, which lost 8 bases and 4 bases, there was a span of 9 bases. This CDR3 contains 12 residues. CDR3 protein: CASGRPKNIQYF. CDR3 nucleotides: TGTGCCAGCGGACGACCAAAAAACATTCAGTACTTC.

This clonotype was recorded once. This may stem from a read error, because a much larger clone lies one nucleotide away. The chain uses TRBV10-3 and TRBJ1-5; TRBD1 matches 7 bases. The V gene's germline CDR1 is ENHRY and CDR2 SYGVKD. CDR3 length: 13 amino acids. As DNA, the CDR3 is TGTGCCAGCAGTGACAGGGAAGGTCAGCCCCAGCATTTT. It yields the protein CASSDREGQPQHF.

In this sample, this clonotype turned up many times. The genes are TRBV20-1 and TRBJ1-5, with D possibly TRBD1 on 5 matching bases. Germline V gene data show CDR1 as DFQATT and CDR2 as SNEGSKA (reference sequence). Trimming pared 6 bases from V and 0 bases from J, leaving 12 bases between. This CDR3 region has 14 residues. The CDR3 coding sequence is TGCAGTGCAGGGACTTATAATAGCAATCAGCCCCAGCATTTT. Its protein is CSAGTYNSNQPQHF.

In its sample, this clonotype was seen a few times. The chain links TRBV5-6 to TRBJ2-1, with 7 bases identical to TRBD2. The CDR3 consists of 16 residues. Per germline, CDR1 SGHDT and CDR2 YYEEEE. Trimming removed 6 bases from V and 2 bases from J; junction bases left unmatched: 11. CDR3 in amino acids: CASTRGRTTPYNEQFF. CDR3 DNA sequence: TGTGCCAGCACGCGGGGGAGGACAACCCCCTACAATGAGCAGTTCTTC.